Each of the 25 T cell receptor beta chains below was sequenced from the same sample in a study of cytomegalovirus exposure and HLA in healthy donors. 60 Vbeta and 13 Jbeta primers were used in PCR. TCRdb keeps only in-frame clones here, not all; method: immunoSEQ multiplex PCR. This sample carries 150,000 to 200,000 clones, about 65% of them seen once, and the ten largest clones take under 3.5%. Source material: PBMCs. Source of these receptors: a woman between 25 and 40 years old in good health and CMV-seronegative.

In its sample, this clone was seen a few times. The chain is built from TRBV19 and TRBJ2-1, with TRBD1 identical over 7 bases. Germline V gene lookup returns CDR1 LNHDA and CDR2 SQIVND (reference sequence). Germline trimming cut 7 bases from V and 8 bases from J; bases unmatched to any gene: 11. This CDR3 has 14 amino acids. CDR3 amino acids: CASTRQGGGDEQFF. Here the CDR3 DNA reads TGTGCCAGTACCCGACAGGGCGGAGGCGATGAGCAGTTCTTC.

The chain combines TRBV18 with TRBJ2-1; TRBD2 matches at 8 bases. This CDR3 has 15 residues. Germline V gene lookup returns CDR1 KGHSH and CDR2 LQKENI. The V and J ends lost 3 bases and 2 bases, in that order; junction bases with no gene match: 3. DNA of the CDR3: TGTGCCAGCTCACCCACTAGCGGCCCCTACAATGAGCAGTTCTTC. Amino acid sequence: CASSPTSGPYNEQFF.

V is TRBV29-1 and J is TRBJ1-5; D may be TRBD1 (6 bases). Germline CDR1 is SQVTM and CDR2 is ANQGSEA. Trimming shortened V by 6 bases and J by 1 base, and 10 bases separated the two germline ends. The CDR3 is made up of 13 amino acids. The CDR3: CSVTTGSNQPQHF. The DNA for the CDR3 is TGCAGCGTCACTACAGGGAGCAATCAGCCCCAGCATTTT.

The chain joins TRBV27 to TRBJ2-7, with a tentative D call TRBD1 (5 bases). Germline V lookup: CDR1 MNHEY, CDR2 SMNVEV (reference sequence). Trimming took off 3 bases at V and 5 bases at J, with 14 bases between the two ends. The CDR3 runs 14 residues. CDR3 coding DNA: TGTGCCAGCAGTTTTGGGCAGGGTTGGAACGAGCAGTACTTC. Translation gives CASSFGQGWNEQYF.

V usage is TRBV10-3 and J usage is TRBJ1-2; D unclear. Trimming stripped 3 bases from V and 8 bases from J, with 19 bases between. The germline V gene has CDR1 ENHRY and CDR2 SYGVKD. CDR3 length: 15 residues. CDR3 region: CAISEVGISSWGYTF. The CDR3, as DNA: TGTGCCATCAGTGAAGTCGGGATCTCTTCCTGGGGCTACACCTTC.

The chain has TRBV10-3 and TRBJ2-2; TRBD1 agrees at 7 bases. Germline CDR1 reads ENHRY; CDR2 reads SYGVKD. This CDR3 is built from 14 residues. Germline trimming cut 6 bases from V and 0 bases from J; bases unmatched to any gene: 1. Here the CDR3 reads CAIRGQSNTGELFF. The CDR3 bases are TGTGCCATCAGGGGACAGTCGAACACCGGGGAGCTGTTTTTT.

The genes are TRBV9 and TRBJ1-2; no reliable D call. V gave up 0 bases and J gave up 6 bases, with 6 bases separating them. Germline V CDR1 and CDR2: SGDLS, YYNGEE. The CDR3 covers 12 residues. In DNA form, the CDR3 reads TGTGCCAGCAGCGTAGACACAAATGGCTACACCTTC. Translating gives CASSVDTNGYTF.

This clone occurred once. The chain employs TRBV2 and TRBJ2-7; 8 positions match TRBD1. Germline V CDR1 and CDR2: SNHLY, FYNNEI. V lost 5 bases and J lost 5; bases outside the gene matches: 2. This CDR3 has 12 amino acids. The CDR3 region has the DNA TGTGCCAGCAGTCGGACAGGGAACGAGCAGTACTTC. It codes for CASSRTGNEQYF.

The J gene is TRBJ2-3, the V gene TRBV9, with TRBD2 matching 9 bases. The V segment lost 4 bases and the J segment 6 bases; nucleotides outside the gene matches: 6. The CDR3 sequence is 14 residues long. CDR1 SGDLS and CDR2 YYNGEE come from the germline V gene. CDR3 nucleotides: TGTGCCAGCAGCCCCCGGACTAGCGACGATACGCAGTATTTT. It encodes CASSPRTSDDTQYF.

This clone showed up just once. The genes are TRBV9 and TRBJ2-7; 8 bases line up with TRBD2. Germline CDR1 is SGDLS and CDR2 is YYNGEE. This CDR3 comprises 15 residues. V trimming: 0 bases; J trimming: 6 bases; junction bases outside the gene matches: 8. The CDR3 region has the DNA TGTGCCAGCAGCGTAGAAGCGGGGGAGCTTACCGAGCAGTACTTC. This encodes CASSVEAGELTEQYF.

The chain employs TRBV7-9 and TRBJ1-4; a weak D match, TRBD1 (6 bases). This CDR3 has 13 amino acids. Germline V CDR1 and CDR2: SEHNR, FQNEAQ (reference sequence). Trimming took 5 bases from V and 7 from J, leaving 11 bases between them. The CDR3 sequence is CASSIETGEKLFF. The CDR3 region has the DNA TGTGCCAGCAGCATAGAGACAGGTGAAAAACTGTTTTTT.

The chain is built from TRBV28 and TRBJ2-2, with TRBD2 matching over 15 bases. There are 17 residues in the CDR3. After removal of 4 bases from V and 7 bases from J, the junction contained 7 bases not matched to a gene. Germline V gene lookup returns CDR1 MDHEN and CDR2 SYDVKM. CDR3 sequence (DNA): TGTGCCAGCAGTTCCGGGACTAGCGGGAGGTGGGACGGGGAGCTGTTTTTT. Protein product: CASSSGTSGRWDGELFF.

The CDR3 loop is CASSFHGKETQYF. CDR3 DNA: TGTGCCAGCAGTTTCCACGGGAAAGAGACCCAGTACTTC. The chain links TRBV27 to TRBJ2-5; tentative D call: TRBD2 (5 bases). Germline CDR1 and CDR2: MNHEY and SMNVEV (reference sequence). V lost 3 bases and J 3 bases, leaving 8 bases between the germline ends. There are 13 residues in the CDR3.

The chain links TRBV7-2 to TRBJ2-7, with 12 bases lining up with TRBD2. Germline values: CDR1 SGHTA, CDR2 FQGNSA. The CDR3 extends over 15 amino acids. The trim removed 5 bases at V and 3 bases at J, leaving 5 bases unmatched. The CDR3: CASSQAGLAGYEQYF. In nucleotides, the CDR3 is TGTGCCAGCAGCCAAGCGGGACTAGCGGGCTACGAGCAGTACTTC.

This clone was seen just once. V and J are TRBV5-5 and TRBJ1-4, with 7 bases lining up with TRBD1. The junction had 7 bases not matched to a gene; V was cut back by 0 bases and J by 8 bases. This CDR3 contains 15 residues. The germline gives CDR1 SGHKS, CDR2 YYEKEE (reference sequence). The CDR3 bases are TGTGCCAGCAGCTTGGGGGACAGCGGGTGGGAAAAACTGTTTTTT. Translated: CASSLGDSGWEKLFF.

The chain uses TRBV6-5 and TRBJ2-1, with TRBD1 matching 9 bases. The V and J ends lost 7 bases and 5 bases, in that order; junction bases with no gene match: 6. Germline V lookup: CDR1 MNHEY, CDR2 SVGAGI. The CDR3 extends over 14 amino acids. The CDR3 DNA reads TGTGCCAGCACCAGGGGGACAGGGAACAATGAGCAGTTCTTC. Its protein product is CASTRGTGNNEQFF.

The chain links TRBV5-6 to TRBJ2-3; TRBD2 agrees at 12 bases. The CDR3 is 15 amino acids. From germline, CDR1 is SGHDT and CDR2 YYEEEE. After removal of 2 bases from V and 3 bases from J, the junction contained 1 base not matched to a gene. The CDR3 region is CASSLGLAGTDTQYF. DNA of the CDR3: TGTGCCAGCAGCTTAGGACTAGCGGGAACAGATACGCAGTATTTT.

The chain employs TRBV6-6 and TRBJ1-4, with D possibly being TRBD1 (6 bases). CDR1 is MNHNY and CDR2 is SVGAGI in the germline V gene (reference sequence). Between the trimmed V and J ends, which lost 6 bases and 4 bases, there was a span of 12 bases. The CDR3 has 14 amino acids. CDR3 region: CASRRGGDNEKLFF. The CDR3 DNA reads as TGTGCCAGCAGGAGAGGGGGAGATAATGAAAAACTGTTTTTT.

Only one count was recorded for this clone. The chain's CDR3 is CASSLLGTGIQDTQYF. The CDR3 nucleotides read TGTGCCAGCAGCTTATTAGGGACAGGGATACAGGATACGCAGTATTTT. The V and J genes are TRBV7-2 and TRBJ2-3, with 9 bases aligning to TRBD1. This CDR3 has 16 residues. The germline V gene encodes CDR1 SGHTA and CDR2 FQGNSA. V dropped 2 bases and J dropped 6; count of bases not matched to a gene: 9.

This clone has a single count. The DNA of the CDR3 is TGTGCCACCAGCCGGGGGTGGTCTACCGATACGCAGTATTTT. It translates to CATSRGWSTDTQYF. J is TRBJ2-3 and V is TRBV15, with a weak D call TRBD2 (6 bases). V lost 5 bases, J lost 6 bases, and 15 bases lay in between. The CDR3 consists of 14 residues. Germline V gives CDR1 LNHNV, CDR2 YYDKDF (reference sequence).

The chain has TRBV10-3 and TRBJ1-3; possibly TRBD1 for D (5 bases). This CDR3 region has 14 residues. Trimming cost V 3 bases and J 2 bases, with 8 bases left between them. The germline V gene encodes CDR1 ENHRY and CDR2 SYGVKD. As DNA, the CDR3 is TGTGCCATCAGTGAACAGGAAACTGGAAACACCATATATTTT. It yields the protein CAISEQETGNTIYF.

The V and J genes are TRBV7-9 and TRBJ1-1; the D is unclear. V lost 3 bases and J lost 5, with 13 bases in between. The CDR3 covers 14 residues. Germline V CDR1 and CDR2: SEHNR, FQNEAQ (reference sequence). CDR3 in amino acids: CASSFSGRETEAFF. CDR3 coding DNA: TGTGCCAGCAGCTTCTCCGGGAGGGAGACTGAAGCTTTCTTT.

V and J are TRBV7-2 and TRBJ2-7; no reliable D call. The V and J ends lost 5 bases and 0 bases respectively, with 14 bases between them. Germline assignment: CDR1 SGHTA and CDR2 FQGNSA. This CDR3 has 15 residues. The CDR3 region has the DNA TGTGCCAGCAGCCTACGATCCGACAACTCCTACGAGCAGTACTTC. Protein sequence: CASSLRSDNSYEQYF.

V and J are TRBV11-2 and TRBJ2-1; TRBD2 matches 9 bases. After removal of 5 bases from V and 9 bases from J, the junction contained 8 bases not matched to a gene. Germline V gene lookup returns CDR1 SGHAT and CDR2 FQNNGV. The CDR3 totals 14 residues. The CDR3 bases are TGTGCCAGCAGCACGCTAGCGGGAATCCTTGAGCAGTTCTTC. Protein product: CASSTLAGILEQFF. Together with reference TRBV11-2 and TRBJ2-1, the CDR3 gives the full variable domain: EAGVAQSPRYKIIEKRQSVAFWCNPISGHATLYWYQQILGQGPKLLIQFQNNGVVDDSQLPKDRFSAERLKGVDSTLKIQPAKLEDSAVYLCASSTLAGILEQFFGPGTRLTVL.

The V gene is TRBV4-3, the J gene TRBJ1-3, with TRBD1 as a possible D gene (5 bases). The V gene's germline CDR1 is LGHNA and CDR2 YSLEER. V shed 4 bases and J shed 3 bases, with 10 bases lying between them. The length of the CDR3 is 14 residues. For the CDR3, the DNA is TGCGCCAGCAGCCCCCAGGGCTTTGGAAACACCATATATTTT. The encoded protein is CASSPQGFGNTIYF.